This is a list of T cell receptor beta chains from one sample in a study of CD8 T cells in ankylosing spondylitis. MiXCR, applied by TCRdb to the 5' RACE reads, yields one record per CDR3 protein. The sample records some 71,000 distinct CDR3 sequences, roughly 5.3% being singletons. The material sequenced was blood, either unsorted or a sorted T cell fraction (not recorded which). The receptors stem from a male donor with ankylosing spondylitis or in good health (not recorded which). Each CDR3 is given with its conserved first and last residue. D genes are given only for firm matches. Part of the rows lack a size; the others show once, few, many or a class for expanded clones.

V gene	CDR3 length	D gene	clone size	J gene	CDR3 protein	CDR3 DNA
TRBV5-1	14	.	many	TRBJ1-1	CASSLQDTNTEAFF	TGCGCCAGCAGCCTCCAGGACACGAACACTGAAGCTTTCTTT
TRBV6-2/TRBV6-3	15	.	many	TRBJ2-3	CATIQEGLGTDTQYF	TGTGCCACCATACAAGAGGGGTTAGGCACAGATACGCAGTATTTT
TRBV28	13	.	medium-sized	TRBJ1-2	CASSLGQGRGYTF	TGTGCCAGCAGTTTGGGGCAGGGCCGGGGCTACACCTTC
TRBV19	14	.	many	TRBJ1-3	CASSKGGTGNTIYF	TGTGCCAGTAGTAAAGGCGGTACTGGAAACACCATATATTTT
TRBV2	18	.	.	TRBJ2-2	CTCCLKLVWGENTGELFF	TGTACCTGCTGTTTGAAACTAGTTTGGGGAGAGAACACCGGGGAGCTGTTTTTT
TRBV6-2/TRBV6-3	14	.	many	TRBJ1-5	CASSYDNTPRPQHF	TGTGCCAGCAGTTACGACAATACTCCCCGGCCCCAGCATTTT
TRBV20-1	19	TRBD2	few	TRBJ2-1	CCARDQVRGGLGQYNEQFF	TGCTGTGCTAGAGATCAGGTTCGCGGAGGACTAGGCCAATACAATGAGCAGTTCTTC
TRBV28	14	TRBD1	many	TRBJ2-1	CASSFIQGADEQFF	TGTGCCAGCAGTTTTATCCAGGGGGCTGATGAGCAGTTCTTC
TRBV3-1	15	TRBD2	many	TRBJ2-5	CASRTGGPERETQYF	TGTGCCAGCAGGACGGGGGGACCCGAAAGAGAGACCCAGTACTTC
TRBV5-4	17	TRBD2	once	TRBJ2-3	CASSSGTSEPLSDTQYF	TGTGCCAGCAGCTCCGGGACTAGCGAGCCCCTCTCAGATACACAGTATTTT
TRBV9	15	TRBD2	many	TRBJ2-1	CASSVGGGVANEQFF	TGTGCCAGCAGCGTAGGGGGAGGGGTTGCTAATGAGCAGTTCTTT
TRBV28	12	.	many	TRBJ2-3	CASTSRTDTQYF	TGTGCCAGCACCTCTCGCACAGATACGCAGTATTTT
TRBV23-1	12	.	many	TRBJ2-7	CASSACGYEQYF	TGCGCCAGCAGTGCTTGCGGCTACGAGCAGTACTTC
TRBV14	16	TRBD2	once	TRBJ2-1	CASSQRPSGAYNEQFF	TGTGCCAGCAGCCAAAGACCGAGCGGGGCCTACAATGAGCAGTTCTTC
TRBV5-1	15	.	many	TRBJ2-3	CASSYYGTGTDTQYF	TGCGCCAGCAGCTATTACGGCACTGGAACAGATACGCAGTATTTT
TRBV28	15	.	many	TRBJ2-5	CASKSTKSGQETQYF	TGTGCCAGCAAGTCCACAAAATCGGGTCAAGAGACCCAGTACTTC
TRBV5-1	15	TRBD2	many	TRBJ2-7	CASSFGTSGPYEQYF	TGCGCCAGCAGCTTCGGGACTAGCGGACCCTACGAGCAGTACTTC
TRBV11-3	14	TRBD2	.	TRBJ2-1	CASSPRTGLGEQFF	TGTGCCAGCAGCCCCCGGACTGGACTAGGGGAGCAGTTCTTC
TRBV20-1	15	TRBD2	few	TRBJ2-5	CSARDLAGVGETQYF	TGCAGTGCTAGAGATCTAGCGGGGGTAGGGGAGACCCAGTACTTC
TRBV27	13	.	many	TRBJ2-7	CASSPLDSYEQYF	TGTGCCAGCAGTCCCCTTGATTCCTACGAGCAGTACTTC
TRBV28	17	TRBD2	many	TRBJ2-5	CASSLWKASGAQETQYF	TGTGCCAGCAGTTTATGGAAAGCTAGCGGGGCCCAAGAGACCCAGTACTTC
TRBV29-1	13	TRBD1	many	TRBJ2-1	CSVEKTGGGEQFF	TGCAGCGTTGAAAAGACAGGGGGTGGTGAGCAGTTCTTC
TRBV6-2/TRBV6-3	17	.	many	TRBJ1-1	CASSTPGREVLDTEAFF	TGTGCCAGCAGTACCCCTGGCAGGGAAGTGTTAGACACTGAAGCTTTCTTT
TRBV20-1	15	TRBD2	many	TRBJ2-1	CSALVTSGGMYEQFF	TGCAGTGCCCTAGTCACTAGCGGGGGTATGTATGAGCAGTTCTTC
TRBV7-7	15	TRBD2	many	TRBJ2-2	CASSDGGANTGELFF	TGTGCTAGCAGCGACGGGGGGGCGAACACCGGGGAGCTGTTTTTT
TRBV6-2/TRBV6-3	13	TRBD2	many	TRBJ2-7	CASSRHRGDEQYF	TGTGCCAGCAGCCGACACCGGGGGGACGAGCAGTACTTC
TRBV27	13	.	many	TRBJ2-6	CASMGSGANVLTF	TGTGCCAGCATGGGGTCTGGGGCCAACGTCCTGACTTTC
TRBV7-8	19	TRBD2	many	TRBJ2-1	CASSPRRLLAGGLYNEQFF	TGTGCCAGCAGCCCACGCAGGCTACTAGCGGGGGGCCTTTACAATGAGCAGTTCTTC
TRBV27	15	.	many	TRBJ2-2	CASSSVEKNTGELFF	TGTGCCAGCAGTTCCGTGGAGAAGAACACCGGGGAGCTGTTTTTT
TRBV29-1	13	.	many	TRBJ2-5	CSVEGPQSETQYF	TGCAGCGTTGAGGGGCCACAGTCGGAGACCCAGTACTTC
TRBV18	14	.	many	TRBJ2-5	CASSPEAQEETQYF	TGTGCCAGCTCACCCGAGGCTCAAGAGGAGACCCAGTACTTC
TRBV20-1	13	.	many	TRBJ2-1	CSASSLRDNEQFF	TGCAGTGCTAGCTCCCTACGGGACAATGAGCAGTTCTTC
TRBV5-6	12	.	many	TRBJ2-7	CASSWDLDEQYF	TGTGCCAGCAGCTGGGACCTGGACGAGCAGTACTTC
TRBV4-1	15	.	many	TRBJ1-1	CASSQENSMNTEAFF	TGCGCCAGCAGCCAAGAAAACAGCATGAACACTGAAGCTTTCTTT
TRBV28	14	.	many	TRBJ2-3	CASSFSQGADTQYF	TGTGCCAGCAGCTTTTCACAGGGCGCAGATACGCAGTATTTT
TRBV19	15	.	many	TRBJ1-5	CASSQQENSNQPQHF	TGTGCCAGTAGTCAACAGGAAAATAGCAATCAGCCCCAGCATTTT
TRBV28	14	TRBD1	many	TRBJ2-5	CASSGDSLQETQYF	TGTGCCAGCAGCGGGGACAGTTTACAAGAGACCCAGTACTTC
TRBV9	16	.	.	TRBJ2-7	CASSSTPGGFGNEQYF	TGTGCCAGCAGCTCTACCCCAGGGGGGTTCGGCAACGAGCAGTACTTC
TRBV3-1	15	.	many	TRBJ2-5	CASSQAPTAQETQYF	TGTGCCAGCAGCCAAGCCCCGACAGCACAAGAGACCCAGTACTTC
TRBV5-1	15	.	many	TRBJ1-1	CASSSQGTVNTEAFF	TGCGCCAGCAGCTCCCAGGGGACCGTGAACACTGAAGCTTTCTTT
TRBV25-1	10	.	many	TRBJ2-1	CASSETEQFF	TGTGCCAGCAGTGAAACTGAGCAGTTCTTC
TRBV2	14	TRBD1	many	TRBJ2-2	CASIRTGDTGELFF	TGTGCCAGCATTCGGACAGGGGACACCGGGGAGCTGTTTTTT
TRBV5-1	16	.	many	TRBJ2-7	CASSSHPGTVIYEQYF	TGCGCCAGCAGCTCACATCCGGGAACAGTTATTTACGAGCAGTACTTC
TRBV12-3/TRBV12-4	14	TRBD1	many	TRBJ1-5	CASSFQGADQPQHF	TGTGCCAGCAGTTTTCAGGGGGCGGATCAGCCCCAGCATTTT
TRBV10-2	14	TRBD1	few	TRBJ1-1	CAGTETGAGTEAFF	TGCGCCGGCACTGAAACAGGGGCGGGCACTGAAGCTTTCTTT
TRBV4-1	17	.	medium-sized	TRBJ2-1	CASSQSIGVRSYNEQFF	TGCGCCAGCAGCCAGAGCATAGGGGTTCGCTCCTACAATGAGCAGTTCTTC
TRBV5-1	13	.	many	TRBJ2-1	CASSPQTSNEQFF	TGCGCCAGCAGCCCCCAAACTAGCAATGAGCAGTTCTTC
TRBV15	15	.	many	TRBJ2-2	CATSRVQYYTGELFF	TGTGCCACCAGCAGGGTACAGTATTACACCGGGGAGCTGTTTTTT
TRBV12-3/TRBV12-4	14	.	many	TRBJ2-7	CASSFRDGTYEQYF	TGTGCCAGCAGTTTCCGGGACGGTACCTACGAGCAGTACTTC
TRBV9	16	TRBD2	many	TRBJ2-5	CASSPLQVAGVETQYF	TGTGCCAGCAGCCCACTCCAGGTAGCGGGGGTTGAGACCCAGTACTTC
TRBV7-8	18	TRBD2	many	TRBJ2-1	CASSLVGLADSSYNEQFF	TGTGCCAGCAGCTTAGTCGGACTAGCGGACAGCTCCTACAATGAGCAGTTCTTC
TRBV28	15	.	many	TRBJ1-5	CASSSPAGLNQPQHF	TGTGCCAGCAGTTCCCCTGCAGGTTTGAATCAGCCCCAGCATTTT
TRBV10-3	12	.	.	TRBJ1-1	CAISQGYMEAFF	TGTGCCATCAGCCAAGGGTATATGGAAGCTTTCTTT